This T cell receptor beta chain derives from a study of Ad26.COV2.S vaccination and SARS-CoV-2 variants. Study-level information: The authors gave Ad26.COV2.S intramuscularly, either once or twice 56 days apart. Findings and limits, study-wide: Ad26.COV2.S recipients had broader spike-specific TCRs (P = 0.0014). Vaccine recipients and placebo recipients showed similar non-spike TCR breadth.

Worth noting for this clone: Antigen specificity is unknown.

The CDR3 is made up of 17 amino acids. Germline trimming cut 4 bases from V and 2 bases from J; bases unmatched to any gene: 10. CDR1 and CDR2 (germline): KGHSH, LQKENI. Sequencing was performed with immunoSEQ multiplex PCR; in TCRdb, only in-frame clones are kept and a portion is missing. The sample gives approximately 340,000 clones, approximately 85% of which show up once; approximately 3.5% is in the top ten. Described treatment: around 19 received Ad26.COV2.S at low or high dose, single or two shots; roughly five received placebo; per-sample allocation not given. Sampling was done on day 63 after the first vaccine or placebo injection.

This sequence was found in a person aged 18-65 years who received the Ad26.COV2.S COVID-19 vaccine or a placebo. Material: peripheral blood, obtained in a trial of Ad26.COV2.S vaccine versus placebo. The gene calls are TRBV18 and TRBJ2-7, with 11 bases aligning to TRBD1. CDR3 amino acids: CASSHTTGTGGTYEQYF. As DNA, the CDR3 is TGTGCCAGCTCACATACTACCGGGACAGGGGGTACCTACGAGCAGTACTTC.